This section outlines one T cell receptor (beta chain) sequence together with its context. The target antigen is unknown. This entry belongs to a study of PD-1 blockade in classical Hodgkin lymphoma. Study-level background: Nivolumab 3 mg/kg was given intravenously every 2 weeks.

Time point reported: cycle 4 day 1 (C4D1), after 5 to 7 weeks of nivolumab. Exposure to brentuximab vedotin varied, and each patient had relapsed following autologous stem cell transplantation. Findings and caveats of the study: Initiation of nivolumab under 1 year after ASCT led to exclusion of patients. Diversity in CD4+ TCRs, unlike that measured in CD8+ TCRs, had risen significantly by C4D1.

The CDR3 is made up of 13 amino acids. CDR1 is MDHEN and CDR2 is SYDVKM in the germline V gene. V lost 4 bases to trimming and J lost 1 base, with 7 bases between them. The repertoire was sequenced with immunoSEQ multiplex PCR; TCRdb's copy has only in-frame clones and lacks some. The data contain about 47,000 clones, roughly three quarters of them singletons. The specimen comprised peripheral blood mononuclear cells (PBMCs), sampled before the fourth cycle of nivolumab. The chain employs TRBV28 and TRBJ1-2; no clear D gene. The clonotype was recovered from a human donor with classical Hodgkin lymphoma. In nucleotides, the CDR3 is TGTGCCAGCAGTTACGACCGTAACTATGGCTACACCTTC. Its protein product is CASSYDRNYGYTF.